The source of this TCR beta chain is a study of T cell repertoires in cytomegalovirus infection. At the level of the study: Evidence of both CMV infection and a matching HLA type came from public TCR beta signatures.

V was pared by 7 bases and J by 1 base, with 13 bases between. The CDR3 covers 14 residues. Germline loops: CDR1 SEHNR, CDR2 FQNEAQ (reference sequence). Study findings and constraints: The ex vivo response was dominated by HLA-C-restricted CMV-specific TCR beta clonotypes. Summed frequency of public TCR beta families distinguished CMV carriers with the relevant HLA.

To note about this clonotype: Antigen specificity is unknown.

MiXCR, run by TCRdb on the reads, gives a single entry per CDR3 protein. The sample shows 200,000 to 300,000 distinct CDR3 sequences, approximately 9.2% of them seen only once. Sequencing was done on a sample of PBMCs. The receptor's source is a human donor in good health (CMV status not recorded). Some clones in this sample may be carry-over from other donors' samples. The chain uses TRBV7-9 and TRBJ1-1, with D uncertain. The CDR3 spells CASNHRGQNTEAFF. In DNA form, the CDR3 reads TGTGCCAGCAACCACAGAGGGCAGAACACTGAAGCTTTCTTT. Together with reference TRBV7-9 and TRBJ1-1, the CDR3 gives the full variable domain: DTGVSQNPRHKITKRGQNVTFRCDPISEHNRLYWYRQTLGQGPEFLTYFQNEAQLEKSRLLSDRFSAERPKGSFSTLEIQRTEQGDSAMYLCASNHRGQNTEAFFGQGTRLTVV.